This T cell receptor beta chain was identified in a study of blood T cell repertoires in COVID-19. Study details: Researchers got acute and convalescent COVID-19 samples from the United States, Italy and Spain. PBMCs, B-cell-depleted T cells, or T cells were the source of the cDNA or gDNA that made up the material.

J gave up 14 bases and V 5 bases, and 17 bases lay outside the gene matches. The germline V gene encodes CDR1 SQVTM and CDR2 ANQGSEA. The CDR3 has 15 amino acids. Original methodology: Amplification of reference gene primers provided the estimated nucleated cell counts. Repertoires were generated with immunoSEQ multiplex PCR, while TCRdb's copy carries only in-frame clones and drops some. V and J calls and clone size are those listed in that table; D and trimming were worked out from the DNA. The table includes 240,000 or so clones, 85% to 90% detected once. Sequencing input: peripheral blood. The chain couples TRBV29-1 to TRBJ1-6; TRBD1 matches at 8 bases. This receptor was taken from a woman aged 35 to 49 who had recovered from COVID-19. CDR3 nucleotide sequence: TGCAGCGTTATGGAGCAGGGGGCCCCCGCCTGGGCCCTCCACTTT. This sequence encodes CSVMEQGAPAWALHF.